This TCR beta chain was sequenced in a study of CXCR3-negative and CXCR3-positive naive CD8 T cells. Study-level findings and limits: The TRB CDR3s that CXCR3-positive naive cells carried were more hydrophobic than those of CXCR3-negative naive cells. In naive cells, CXCR3-negative and CXCR3-positive subsets had similar TRBV-TRBJ usage; memory cells differed. CD5 surface expression was similar among naive subsets, and TCR strength was estimated by inference from TRB CDR3 properties.

Germline values: CDR1 DFQATT, CDR2 SNEGSKA (reference sequence). This CDR3 spans 16 amino acids. The authors prepared UMI-labeled TRB cDNA libraries by 5' RACE. Using the 5' RACE reads, TCRdb records one entry per CDR3 protein without DNA. The listing contains about 84,000 distinct CDR3 sequences. As to this clonotype: Antigen: not known.

Within the CD8+ T cell compartment, naive cells were CD45RO-CCR7+CD27+CD95-. The sample consisted of naive CXCR3+ CD8+ T cells from blood. Documented subset: CD45RO-CCR7+CD27+CD95- naive CD8+ T cells expressing CXCR3 (TNR3+). The rearrangement links TRBV20-1 to TRBJ2-1. This TCR was recovered from a human donor in good health. Some clones in this sample may be carry-over from other donors' samples. CDR3 in amino acids: CSARDFYGISYNEQFF.